The 21 T cell receptor beta chains below come from one sample, sequenced in a study of post-analysis software for immune sequencing data. Overall study results and limits: About 5 TRBV segments were more frequent in patients than controls; TRBV5-6, TRBV5-1 and TRBV20-1 belonged to this group.

These receptors' targets are unknown. Sequencing libraries made from TCR beta cDNA carried unique molecular identifiers. TCRdb used MiXCR to reprocess the PCR reads, holding one entry per CDR3 protein. The table includes about 460,000 distinct CDR3 sequences, around 40% detected once. The material sequenced was blood. Receptors originate from a girl aged 5-17 years with multiple sclerosis.

The V call is TRBV6-2 or TRBV6-3, the J call TRBJ2-7, with 9 bases aligning to TRBD1. This CDR3 contains 14 residues. V gave up 2 bases and J gave up 3 bases; unmatched junction bases: 2. The germline gives CDR1 MNHEY, CDR2 SVGEGT. The CDR3 reads CASSYGGQGYEQYF. The CDR3, as DNA: TGTGCCAGCAGTTACGGGGGACAGGGCTACGAGCAGTACTTC.

This clonotype was found a few times. The chain joins TRBV29-1 to TRBJ2-5; maybe TRBD1 (5 bases). The J call is in doubt because the DNA end fits TRBJ2-7 better. Germline lookup yields CDR1 SQVTM and CDR2 ANQGSEA. CDR3 length: 14 residues. CDR3 region: CSVVVVPGIDEQYF. The CDR3 DNA sequence: TGCAGCGTTGTAGTAGTACCAGGGATAGACGAGCAGTACTTC.

Notes on this clonotype: At one boundary the junction diverges from the germline segment, which might be a read error. The gene calls are TRBV9 and TRBJ2-1, with no clear D. The germline CDR1 and CDR2 sequences are SGDLS and YYNGEE. This CDR3 is 13 amino acids long. CDR3 bases: TGTGCCGGCAGCGTAGAACTGACCAATGAGCAGTTCTTC. Encoded protein: CAGSVELTNEQFF.

In this sample, this clonotype turned up a few times. CDR3 sequence: CASSLIWGLDYNEQFF. For the CDR3, the DNA is TGTGCCAGCAGCTTGATCTGGGGACTAGACTACAATGAGCAGTTCTTC. This chain connects TRBV7-2 to TRBJ2-1, with TRBD2 matching over 8 bases. V lost 3 bases to trimming and J lost 3 bases; unmatched junction nucleotides: 7. This CDR3 spans 16 amino acids. In germline, CDR1 is SGHTA, CDR2 FQGNSA.

The chain joins TRBV6-5 to TRBJ2-1; TRBD2 aligns across 9 bases. The germline gives CDR1 MNHEY, CDR2 SVGAGI. The CDR3 contains 15 residues. The V gene end was trimmed by 0 bases and the J gene end by 4 bases; junction bases not matched to a gene: 1. The CDR3 DNA reads as TGTGCCAGCAGTTACTCGGCGGGAGGGTACAATGAGCAGTTCTTC. It codes for CASSYSAGGYNEQFF.

The chain joins TRBV3-1 to TRBJ1-1; D unclear. CDR1 is LGHDT, CDR2 YNNKEL, per germline (reference sequence). CDR3 size: 12 residues. V was shortened by 7 bases and J by 5 bases, with 11 bases between the two germline ends. The CDR3: CASTRGGTEAFF. The DNA of the CDR3 is TGTGCCAGCACCCGGGGTGGGACTGAAGCTTTCTTT. Drawing the rest from reference TRBV3-1 and TRBJ1-1, the complete variable domain is DTAVSQTPKYLVTQMGNDKSIKCEQNLGHDTMYWYKQDSKKFLKIMFSYNNKELIINETVPNRFSPKSPDKAHLNLHINSLELGDSAVYFCASTRGGTEAFFGQGTRLTVV.

The CDR3, as DNA: TGTGCCAGCAACTCCCGGACTAGTGCAGATACGCAGTATTTT. This translates into CASNSRTSADTQYF. J is TRBJ2-3 and V is TRBV13, with 7 bases lining up with TRBD2. V lost 7 bases and J lost 4; bases outside the gene matches: 8. The germline V gene encodes CDR1 PRHDT and CDR2 FYEKMQ (reference sequence). There are 14 residues in the CDR3.

This clonotype was counted only a few times. The chain uses TRBV24-1 and TRBJ2-7; D is perhaps TRBD2 (6 bases). V was clipped by 4 bases and J by 4 bases, with 10 bases between them. Germline V lookup: CDR1 KGHDR, CDR2 SFDVKD. This CDR3 region has 13 residues. The chain's CDR3 is CATSEGTPYEQYF. The CDR3 DNA follows: TGTGCCACCAGTGAGGGGACTCCTTACGAGCAGTACTTC.

This clonotype was detected a few times. V is TRBV29-1 and J is TRBJ2-2; D uncertain. Trimming took 4 bases from V and 5 from J, leaving 11 bases between them. CDR3 length: 13 amino acids. Germline V gives CDR1 SQVTM, CDR2 ANQGSEA. CDR3 loop: CSVGARSTGELFF. The CDR3 DNA reads TGCAGCGTTGGGGCTAGGTCTACCGGGGAGCTGTTTTTT.

V is TRBV7-8 and J is TRBJ2-1, with D unresolved. Trimming left V 3 bases short and J 8 bases short, with 11 bases between. The CDR3 is 13 residues long. Germline lookup yields CDR1 SGHVS and CDR2 FQNEAQ. The CDR3 bases are TGTGCCAGCAGCTTGGGAAGGGTGGATGAGCAGTTCTTC. Its translation: CASSLGRVDEQFF.

This clonotype was observed a few times. One end of the junction fails to match germline, which may point to a read error. V usage is TRBV20-1 and J usage is TRBJ2-3; 9 positions agree with TRBD2. The V gene's germline CDR1 is DFQATT and CDR2 SNEGSKA (reference sequence). This CDR3 has 16 amino acids. CDR3 sequence (DNA): TGTAGTGCTAGGGAGGCGCGTAGCGGGAGCACAGATGCGCAGTATTTT. Amino acid sequence: CSAREARSGSTDAQYF.

This clonotype showed up just a few times. The J gene is TRBJ2-7, the V gene TRBV4-1; 9 bases agree with TRBD2. Germline CDR1 is MGHRA and CDR2 is YSYEKL. CDR3 length equals 17 residues. The V segment lost 1 base and the J segment 0 bases; nucleotides outside the gene matches: 7. DNA for the CDR3: TGCGCCAGCAGCCAAGGAGGCGTTAGCGGGAGCTCCTACGAGCAGTACTTC. It yields the protein CASSQGGVSGSSYEQYF.

The rearrangement uses TRBV12-3 or TRBV12-4 and TRBJ2-7; 7 bases fit TRBD2. The V segment lost 3 bases and the J segment 5 bases; nucleotides outside the gene matches: 10. This CDR3 is 15 amino acids long. The CDR3 DNA reads TGTGCCAGCAGTTTTCCCGGACTAGGAATCAACGAGCAGTACTTC. Its protein product is CASSFPGLGINEQYF.

The chain has TRBV2 and TRBJ1-4; perhaps TRBD1 as D (5 bases). The CDR3 has 14 amino acids. Germline V gene lookup returns CDR1 SNHLY and CDR2 FYNNEI. With 2 bases removed from V and 4 bases from J, the gap between germline ends came to 8 bases. CDR3 in amino acids: CASSEIQGNEKLFF. The CDR3 nucleotides read TGTGCCAGCAGTGAAATCCAGGGTAATGAAAAACTGTTTTTT.

The chain links TRBV7-2 to TRBJ1-5; TRBD1 matches 7 bases. This CDR3 region has 15 residues. J was trimmed by 0 bases and V by 5 bases; bases with no gene match: 4. The V gene's germline CDR1 is SGHTA and CDR2 FQGNSA. In DNA, the CDR3 is TGTGCCAGCAGCCGGACAGGCTATAGCAATCAGCCCCAGCATTTT. It codes for CASSRTGYSNQPQHF.

The chain is built from TRBV2 and TRBJ2-3; 11 bases are shared with TRBD1. The CDR3 spans 16 residues. V lost 6 bases and J lost 4; bases outside the gene matches: 9. In germline, CDR1 is SNHLY, CDR2 FYNNEI. The CDR3 DNA reads as TGTGCCAGCAGCCGAAGGGGACAGGGGGTTCCAGATACGCAGTATTTT. Translated: CASSRRGQGVPDTQYF. The variable domain in full, completed from reference TRBV2 and TRBJ2-3, reads EPEVTQTPSHQVTQMGQEVILRCVPISNHLYFYWYRQILGQKVEFLVSFYNNEISEKSEIFDDQFSVERPDGSNFTLKIRSTKLEDSAMYFCASSRRGQGVPDTQYFGPGTRLTVL.

The chain couples TRBV19 to TRBJ2-7; perhaps TRBD2 as D (6 bases). The CDR3 totals 18 residues. Between the trimmed V and J ends, which lost 3 bases and 2 bases, there was a span of 23 bases. CDR1 is LNHDA and CDR2 is SQIVND in the germline V gene (reference sequence). The CDR3 coding sequence is TGTGCCAGTAGTATCTCTTCATCGGCTAGCGACACTACCTACGAGCAGTACTTC. It is translated as CASSISSSASDTTYEQYF.

As for this clonotype: This sequence may be a read error, since a much larger clone differs from it by one base. This chain connects TRBV28 to TRBJ2-3; D uncertain. This CDR3 contains 13 residues. V was pared by 3 bases and J by 0 bases, with 4 bases between. Germline V gives CDR1 MDHEN, CDR2 SYDVKM. CDR3 nucleotide sequence: TGTGCCAGCAGTTTTGCTAGCACAGATACGCAGTATTTT. Its protein product is CASSFASTDTQYF.

The chain recombines TRBV29-1 with TRBJ1-5; unclear D gene. V was clipped by 4 bases and J by 0 bases, with 7 bases between them. Germline CDR1 and CDR2: SQVTM and ANQGSEA. This CDR3 has 13 residues. The CDR3 is CSVVTDSNQPQHF. CDR3 coding DNA: TGCAGCGTTGTCACAGATAGCAATCAGCCCCAGCATTTT.

The chain carries TRBV13 and TRBJ2-1; TRBD2 agrees at 11 bases. Germline loops: CDR1 PRHDT, CDR2 FYEKMQ (reference sequence). J was trimmed by 4 bases and V by 4 bases; bases with no gene match: 6. This CDR3 has 16 residues. CDR3 sequence: CASSSPSGRIYNEQFF. CDR3 in DNA: TGTGCCAGCAGCTCACCTAGCGGGAGGATTTACAATGAGCAGTTCTTC.

The chain recombines TRBV7-9 with TRBJ1-1, with TRBD1 matching over 7 bases. There are 15 residues in the CDR3. Germline CDR1 is SEHNR and CDR2 is FQNEAQ (reference sequence). V was pared by 5 bases and J by 1 base, with 7 bases of the junction left unmatched. The CDR3 protein is CASSLTGTANTEAFF. DNA of the CDR3: TGTGCCAGCAGCCTTACCGGGACAGCGAACACTGAAGCTTTCTTT.